The 23 T cell receptor beta chains below all came from one sample that was sequenced in a study of T cells in Graves' hyperthyroidism and ophthalmopathy (dated by TCRdb to between 2018 and 2020). The receptor library was made with multiplex PCR. Sequencing was performed on an Illumina HiSeq 2000. The TCR beta CDR3 regions were amplified from RNA transcripts. The TCR CDR3 was subjected to a first round of RT-PCR using the HTBI primer set and the Qiagen OneStep RT-PCR kit. TCRdb trimmed the raw reads at Q25, called clones with MiXCR and kept productive beta chains. Each entry is one CDR3 protein sequence, shown with its most common DNA and genes. The sample table contains some 350,000 distinct CDR3 sequences; only one count was recorded for around 15% of them. Together, the top ten hold 30% to 40% of the sample. Source material: blood. The receptors shown here come from a woman in her thirties or forties with Graves' ophthalmopathy.

Note on this clonotype: Since a much larger clone is just one base distant, this may be a read error. The chain has TRBV6-1 and TRBJ2-7, with D hard to call. The CDR3 is made up of 13 amino acids. Germline V gene sequence: CDR1 MNHNS, CDR2 SASEGT. The CDR3 DNA reads TGTGTCATCCAGGAAGTTAGCCCCTACGAGCAGTACTTC. Protein sequence: CVIQEVSPYEQYF.

The table lists this clonotype with a few counts. The chain carries TRBV10-3 and TRBJ2-2, with D possibly being TRBD1 (5 bases). Germline CDR1 is ENHRY and CDR2 is SYGVKD. Trimming shortened V by 7 bases and J by 7 bases, and 13 bases separated the two germline ends. The CDR3 has 13 residues. CDR3: CAIKAREGGELFF. CDR3 in DNA: TGTGCCATCAAGGCCAGGGAAGGCGGGGAGCTGTTTTTT.

Many counts were recorded for this clonotype. This chain links TRBV7-8 with TRBJ1-2; D not resolved. There are 14 residues in the CDR3. The V gene's germline CDR1 is SGHVS and CDR2 FQNEAQ. Trimming took 2 bases from V and 5 from J, leaving 12 bases between them. Here the CDR3 reads CASSLREGAYGYTF. The CDR3 nucleotides read TGTGCCAGCAGCTTACGAGAGGGAGCATATGGCTACACCTTC.

This clonotype was found a few times. V gene TRBV10-3 combines with J gene TRBJ2-3; TRBD1 matches 12 bases. The CDR3 contains 16 residues. V was clipped by 6 bases and J by 5 bases; unmatched bases: 9. Germline values: CDR1 ENHRY, CDR2 SYGVKD. The DNA of the CDR3 is TGTGCCATCAGCGGCTTGGGACAGGGGGCGCGAGATACGCAGTATTTT. This codes for CAISGLGQGARDTQYF.

The chain carries TRBV7-2 and TRBJ2-1; 8 nucleotides match TRBD2. The V segment lost 1 base and the J segment 8 bases; nucleotides outside the gene matches: 7. The germline gives CDR1 SGHTA, CDR2 FQGNSA. The CDR3 totals 15 residues. The CDR3 here is CASSLDGRAFDEQFF. The CDR3 nucleotides read TGTGCCAGCAGCTTAGACGGGAGGGCCTTCGATGAGCAGTTCTTC. The entire variable domain, with the rest obtained from reference TRBV7-2 and TRBJ2-1, is as follows: GAGVSQSPSNKVTEKGKDVELRCDPISGHTALYWYRQSLGQGLEFLIYFQGNSAPDKSGLPSDRFSAERTGGSVSTLTIQRTQQEDSAVYLCASSLDGRAFDEQFFGPGTRLTVL.

J is TRBJ2-6 and V is TRBV27; 10 positions match TRBD1. Germline CDR1 reads MNHEY; CDR2 reads SMNVEV (reference sequence). This CDR3 comprises 17 residues. V gave up 4 bases and J gave up 3 bases; unmatched junction bases: 6. The CDR3 spells CASSSRTGGFGANVLTF. In DNA, the CDR3 is TGTGCCAGCAGTTCTCGGACAGGGGGATTTGGGGCCAACGTCCTGACTTTC.

This clonotype was observed many times. The gene calls are TRBV24-1 and TRBJ2-5; the D gene could be TRBD1 or TRBD2 (5 bases each). The CDR3 has 12 amino acids. The germline V gene encodes CDR1 KGHDR and CDR2 SFDVKD. V lost 4 bases and J 4 bases, leaving 6 bases between the germline ends. The CDR3 sequence: CATSEGVETQYF. CDR3 coding DNA: TGTGCCACCAGTGAGGGGGTAGAGACCCAGTACTTC.

This clonotype was observed many times. The rearrangement links TRBV2 to TRBJ2-1; perhaps TRBD1 as D (5 bases). V dropped 5 bases and J dropped 9 bases, with 14 bases sitting between them. CDR1 and CDR2 (germline): SNHLY, FYNNEI. This CDR3 contains 13 residues. CDR3 nucleotide sequence: TGTGCCAGCAGTTCCCCAGGGTTGGCTGAGCAGTTCTTC. The encoded protein is CASSSPGLAEQFF.

Many counts were recorded for this clonotype. The chain combines TRBV6-1 with TRBJ2-7; TRBD1 is a possible D gene (6 bases). Trimming cost V 6 bases and J 0 bases, with 12 bases left between them. The CDR3 is 14 residues long. The germline CDR1 and CDR2 sequences are MNHNS and SASEGT. For the CDR3, the DNA is TGTGCCAGCAGATGGACAGAAGACTCCTACGAGCAGTACTTC. It translates to CASRWTEDSYEQYF.

This clonotype was detected ten times or more. V and J are TRBV29-1 and TRBJ2-7, with a tentative D call TRBD2 (6 bases). The CDR3 extends over 19 amino acids. Trimming shortened V by 3 bases and J by 0 bases, and 27 bases separated the two germline ends. Germline assignment: CDR1 SQVTM and CDR2 ANQGSEA. CDR3 protein: CSVDPPTNREGGISYEQYF. The CDR3 bases are TGCAGCGTTGACCCCCCGACTAACCGCGAGGGCGGGATCTCCTACGAGCAGTACTTC.

This clonotype was detected ten times or more. The chain uses TRBV11-2 and TRBJ2-7; maybe TRBD2 (5 bases). From germline, CDR1 is SGHAT and CDR2 FQNNGV. This CDR3 comprises 14 residues. Trimming took off 3 bases at V and 2 bases at J, with 11 bases between the two ends. The CDR3 is CASSFSRGTYEQYF. The DNA of the CDR3 is TGTGCCAGCAGCTTCTCCCGGGGTACCTACGAGCAGTACTTC.

This clonotype occurred many times. V is TRBV20-1 and J is TRBJ1-2, with TRBD1 matching 7 bases. V lost 6 bases, J lost 8 bases, and 9 bases stayed unmatched. This CDR3 is 12 amino acids long. In germline, CDR1 is DFQATT, CDR2 SNEGSKA (reference sequence). The CDR3 loop reads CSAPDRAWGYTF. CDR3 nucleotide sequence: TGCAGTGCCCCCGACAGGGCCTGGGGCTACACCTTC.

This clonotype was detected ten times or more. This rearrangement joins TRBV6-1 to TRBJ1-1; D gene unclear. CDR1 is MNHNS and CDR2 is SASEGT in the germline V gene. V lost 2 bases to trimming and J lost 4 bases, with 14 bases between them. The length of the CDR3 is 15 residues. The CDR3 DNA reads TGTGCCAGCAGTGAAACTTCTTACAGATTCACTGAAGCTTTCTTT. Protein sequence: CASSETSYRFTEAFF.

This clonotype was counted ten times or more. The V call is TRBV27, the J call TRBJ2-1, with D perhaps TRBD1 (8 bases). This CDR3 is built from 15 residues. Trimming took off 7 bases at V and 2 bases at J, with 15 bases between the two ends. Germline V gives CDR1 MNHEY, CDR2 SMNVEV (reference sequence). CDR3 amino acids: CASKTTGGAYNEQFF. The CDR3 DNA sequence: TGTGCCAGCAAAACAACAGGGGGGGCCTACAATGAGCAGTTCTTC.

This chain joins TRBV7-3 and TRBJ2-7, with 11 bases that match TRBD2. There are 17 residues in the CDR3. Germline lookup yields CDR1 SGHTA and CDR2 FQGTGA. J was trimmed by 3 bases and V by 5 bases; bases with no gene match: 12. DNA of the CDR3: TGTGCCAGCAGCCTACCCAGACTAGCGGGGTTTTTCTACGAGCAGTACTTC. Protein product: CASSLPRLAGFFYEQYF.

This clonotype was recorded many times. This sequence joins TRBV7-2 and TRBJ2-7; a possible D gene is TRBD1 (7 bases). Deletions cut 4 bases from V and 4 bases from J, with 23 bases between. The CDR3 extends over 17 amino acids. Germline-derived CDR1 and CDR2 are SGHTA and FQGNSA. CDR3 coding DNA: TGTGCCAGCAGCTCAACCCCGGCGGCAGGGGGGTCGTACGAGCAGTACTTC. The encoded protein is CASSSTPAAGGSYEQYF.

The table lists this clonotype with many counts. The genes are TRBV6-1 and TRBJ2-2, with no clear D. In germline, CDR1 is MNHNS, CDR2 SASEGT. This CDR3 comprises 15 residues. V was cut by 5 bases and J by 1 base, with 11 bases left in between. The CDR3 loop reads CASSYVSGNTGELFF. The DNA for the CDR3 is TGTGCCAGCAGTTATGTGTCCGGGAACACCGGGGAGCTGTTTTTT.

The sample holds many counts of this clonotype. The chain uses TRBV6-1 and TRBJ1-2; D ambiguous. CDR3 size: 13 residues. From germline, CDR1 is MNHNS and CDR2 SASEGT. Trimming left V 1 base short and J 8 bases short, with 11 bases between. CDR3 protein: CASSEGGPGGYTF. The CDR3 bases are TGTGCCAGCAGTGAAGGTGGACCCGGGGGCTACACCTTC.

CDR3 in amino acids: CASSLVSHGYTF. The DNA of the CDR3 is TGTGCCAGCAGCTTGGTTTCCCATGGCTACACCTTC. The chain links TRBV5-5 to TRBJ1-2; D remains unclear. With 0 bases removed from V and 6 bases from J, the gap between germline ends came to 6 bases. CDR3 size: 12 residues. Germline CDR1 is SGHKS and CDR2 is YYEKEE (reference sequence). The full variable domain, in which reference TRBV5-5 and TRBJ1-2 provide the parts outside the CDR3, is DAGVTQSPTHLIKTRGQQVTLRCSPISGHKSVSWYQQVLGQGPQFIFQYYEKEERGRGNFPDRFSARQFPNYSSELNVNALLLGDSALYLCASSLVSHGYTFGSGTRLTVV.

This clonotype was observed at least ten times. The CDR3 nucleotides read TGTGCCAGCAGCCCCCCCCTTGGGACTCATGAGCAGTTCTTC. Protein product: CASSPPLGTHEQFF. This chain links TRBV7-9 with TRBJ2-1; a weak D match, TRBD2 (6 bases). Trimming took 5 bases from V and 8 from J, leaving 16 bases between them. Germline CDR1 and CDR2: SEHNR and FQNEAQ (reference sequence). This CDR3 is built from 14 residues.

The rearrangement links TRBV4-1 to TRBJ2-7; 8 bases fit TRBD1. Per the germline V gene, CDR1 is MGHRA and CDR2 is YSYEKL. Unmatched junction bases numbered 3, after V lost 1 base and J lost 1 base. The CDR3 sequence is 15 residues long. CDR3 region: CASSQGTGRSYEQYF. CDR3 nucleotide sequence: TGCGCCAGCAGCCAAGGGACAGGGAGGTCCTACGAGCAGTACTTC.

V gene TRBV7-6 combines with J gene TRBJ2-7; no firm D call. The CDR3 totals 13 residues. CDR1 SGHVS and CDR2 FNYEAQ come from the germline V gene. With 1 base removed from V and 6 bases from J, the gap between germline ends came to 10 bases. CDR3 nucleotide sequence: TGTGCCAGCAGCTTAGAGGGTCGAGGCGAGCAGTACTTC. This codes for CASSLEGRGEQYF.

The chain couples TRBV4-1 to TRBJ2-5, with 11 bases lining up with TRBD1. V trimming: 1 base; J trimming: 4 bases; junction bases outside the gene matches: 5. Germline-derived CDR1 and CDR2 are MGHRA and YSYEKL. The CDR3 is 16 residues long. In DNA, the CDR3 is TGCGCCAGCAGCCAAGGCTACGGGACAGGGGGAGAGACCCAGTACTTC. It encodes CASSQGYGTGGETQYF.